Below, 17 T cell receptor beta chains from the same sample are listed, as sequenced in a study of blood T cell repertoires in COVID-19. TCRdb's copy holds only in-frame clones and misses some; the assay was immunoSEQ multiplex PCR. Of more than 55,000 clones listed, 85% to 90% are singletons. Source material: peripheral blood. Receptor source: a man aged 60 to 69 with acute or convalescent COVID-19.

This clone was seen a handful of times. The chain links TRBV5-5 to TRBJ2-7; 8 nucleotides match TRBD1. V dropped 2 bases and J dropped 2; count of bases not matched to a gene: 9. In germline, CDR1 is SGHKS, CDR2 YYEKEE (reference sequence). There are 16 residues in the CDR3. CDR3 sequence reads: CASSFWAGGAAYEQYF. CDR3 DNA: TGTGCCAGCAGCTTTTGGGCAGGGGGCGCGGCCTACGAGCAGTACTTC.

This clone was recorded once. The rearrangement joins TRBV5-1 to TRBJ1-4; the D is unclear. V lost 7 bases, J lost 3 bases, and 16 bases lay in between. CDR3 size: 15 residues. CDR1 SGHRS and CDR2 YFSETQ come from the germline V gene. CDR3 bases: TGCGCCAGCTCCCAATGGGGAGGAGCTAATGAAAAACTGTTTTTT. The encoded protein is CASSQWGGANEKLFF.

The V gene is TRBV11-3, the J gene TRBJ2-1; maybe TRBD2 (5 bases). Trimming stripped 1 base from V and 6 bases from J, with 13 bases between. Germline CDR1 SGHNT, CDR2 YENEEA. The CDR3 is 15 residues long. DNA for the CDR3: TGTGCCAGCAGCTTAGTCCTAGCCGAAAGCAATGAGCAGTTCTTC. Its protein is CASSLVLAESNEQFF.

The CDR3 sequence is CASSVAGENTEAFF. The CDR3 DNA reads as TGTGCCAGCAGCGTAGCAGGGGAAAACACTGAAGCTTTCTTT. The V and J genes are TRBV9 and TRBJ1-1; perhaps TRBD1 as D (6 bases). Germline CDR1 SGDLS, CDR2 YYNGEE. This CDR3 has 14 amino acids. V lost 0 bases and J 2 bases, leaving 8 bases between the germline ends.

V is TRBV27 and J is TRBJ2-7, with 13 bases matching TRBD2. V shed 3 bases, J shed 5 bases, and the junction held 7 bases outside the gene matches. Germline lookup yields CDR1 MNHEY and CDR2 SMNVEV (reference sequence). CDR3 length equals 16 residues. The CDR3 loop is CASSFSRTSGRNEQYF. The CDR3 DNA is TGTGCCAGCAGTTTCTCTAGGACTAGCGGGAGAAACGAGCAGTACTTC.

V gene TRBV24-1 combines with J gene TRBJ2-2; D might be TRBD1 (5 bases). Germline V gene sequence: CDR1 KGHDR, CDR2 SFDVKD. The length of the CDR3 is 16 residues. Deletions cut 1 base from V and 0 bases from J, with 8 bases between. CDR3 sequence: CATSDFGHSNTGELFF. Written as DNA, the CDR3 is TGTGCCACCAGTGATTTTGGACATTCGAACACCGGGGAGCTGTTTTTT.

This chain uses TRBV18 with TRBJ2-7; TRBD1 matches at 8 bases. CDR1 is KGHSH, CDR2 LQKENI, per germline. CDR3 length: 15 amino acids. V dropped 0 bases and J dropped 6; count of bases not matched to a gene: 7. The CDR3 bases are TGTGCCAGCTCACCACCAGGCAGGGGGCAGGGCGAGCAGTACTTC. It codes for CASSPPGRGQGEQYF.

The J gene is TRBJ2-1, the V gene TRBV9; tentative D call: TRBD2 (6 bases). Germline V gene data show CDR1 as SGDLS and CDR2 as YYNGEE. The CDR3 runs 15 residues. The germline V and J ends were trimmed by 0 bases and 1 base, with 8 bases remaining between them. This CDR3 reads CASSVGGRSYNEQFF. Here the CDR3 DNA reads TGTGCCAGCAGCGTAGGGGGGAGGTCCTACAATGAGCAGTTCTTC.

In nucleotides, the CDR3 is TGCGCCAGCAGTCGACAGGCGGTGAACACTGAAGCTTTCTTT. Protein: CASSRQAVNTEAFF. This chain joins TRBV4-1 and TRBJ1-1; TRBD1 might be the D (6 bases). V was pared by 6 bases and J by 0 bases, with 11 bases between. The germline gives CDR1 MGHRA, CDR2 YSYEKL. The CDR3 loop spans 14 amino acids.

This clone was seen only once. The chain recombines TRBV12-3 or TRBV12-4 with TRBJ1-5, with unresolved D. This CDR3 region has 12 residues. The V gene lost 6 bases and the J gene lost 4 bases, with 7 bases spanning the gap. The CDR3 nucleotides are TGTGCCAGCAGCCCTACGAATCAGCCCCAGCATTTT. This gives the protein CASSPTNQPQHF.

The V call is TRBV19, the J call TRBJ1-4; 7 nucleotides align to TRBD1. The V gene's germline CDR1 is LNHDA and CDR2 SQIVND (reference sequence). V was clipped by 9 bases and J by 8 bases; unmatched bases: 12. The CDR3 spans 14 residues. The chain's CDR3 is CAREGGLNDEKLFF. As DNA, the CDR3 is TGTGCCAGGGAAGGGGGCCTCAACGACGAAAAACTGTTTTTT.

J is TRBJ2-3 and V is TRBV9; 9 nucleotides line up with TRBD2. Germline CDR1 reads SGDLS; CDR2 reads YYNGEE. V trimming: 2 bases; J trimming: 5 bases; junction bases outside the gene matches: 9. The CDR3 is 16 amino acids. CDR3 amino acids: CASSVERLAAGDTQYF. In DNA form, the CDR3 reads TGTGCCAGCAGCGTCGAACGACTAGCGGCGGGAGATACGCAGTATTTT.

The chain couples TRBV29-1 to TRBJ1-1, with D uncertain. In germline, CDR1 is SQVTM, CDR2 ANQGSEA. This CDR3 has 15 amino acids. V was cut by 2 bases and J by 0 bases, with 13 bases left in between. The CDR3 region is CSVESLGRLNTEAFF. The CDR3 DNA reads TGCAGCGTTGAATCGTTGGGCAGGTTGAACACTGAAGCTTTCTTT.

The V gene is TRBV12-3 or TRBV12-4, the J gene TRBJ2-2; D possibly corresponds to TRBD2 (5 bases). V lost 5 bases, J lost 5 bases, and 6 bases lay in between. The CDR3 length is 12 residues. The CDR3 reads CASSRGTGELFF. The CDR3 region has the DNA TGTGCCAGCAGTCGAGGGACCGGGGAGCTGTTTTTT.

The V gene is TRBV29-1, the J gene TRBJ1-1; TRBD1 matches at 7 bases. The V gene end was trimmed by 3 bases and the J gene end by 0 bases; junction bases not matched to a gene: 7. The germline CDR1 and CDR2 sequences are SQVTM and ANQGSEA. This CDR3 has 15 amino acids. For the CDR3, the DNA is TGCAGCGTTGAGGACAGGCGCCTCTTGAACACTGAAGCTTTCTTT. Its translation: CSVEDRRLLNTEAFF.

The J gene is TRBJ1-1, the V gene TRBV29-1, with D possibly being TRBD1 (5 bases). The V gene lost 6 bases and the J gene lost 0 bases, with 11 bases spanning the gap. This CDR3 spans 13 amino acids. The germline CDR1 and CDR2 sequences are SQVTM and ANQGSEA. This CDR3 is CSVRQQLNTEAFF. CDR3 bases: TGCAGCGTGCGACAGCAACTGAACACTGAAGCTTTCTTT.

Only one count was recorded for this clone. The chain combines TRBV12-5 with TRBJ1-2; no clear D. The CDR3 covers 12 residues. Germline V lookup: CDR1 LGHNT, CDR2 FRNRAP. V was cut by 1 base and J by 8 bases, with 8 bases left in between. CDR3 sequence reads: CASGLGRGGYTF. CDR3 sequence (DNA): TGTGCTAGTGGTTTGGGCAGAGGCGGCTACACCTTC.